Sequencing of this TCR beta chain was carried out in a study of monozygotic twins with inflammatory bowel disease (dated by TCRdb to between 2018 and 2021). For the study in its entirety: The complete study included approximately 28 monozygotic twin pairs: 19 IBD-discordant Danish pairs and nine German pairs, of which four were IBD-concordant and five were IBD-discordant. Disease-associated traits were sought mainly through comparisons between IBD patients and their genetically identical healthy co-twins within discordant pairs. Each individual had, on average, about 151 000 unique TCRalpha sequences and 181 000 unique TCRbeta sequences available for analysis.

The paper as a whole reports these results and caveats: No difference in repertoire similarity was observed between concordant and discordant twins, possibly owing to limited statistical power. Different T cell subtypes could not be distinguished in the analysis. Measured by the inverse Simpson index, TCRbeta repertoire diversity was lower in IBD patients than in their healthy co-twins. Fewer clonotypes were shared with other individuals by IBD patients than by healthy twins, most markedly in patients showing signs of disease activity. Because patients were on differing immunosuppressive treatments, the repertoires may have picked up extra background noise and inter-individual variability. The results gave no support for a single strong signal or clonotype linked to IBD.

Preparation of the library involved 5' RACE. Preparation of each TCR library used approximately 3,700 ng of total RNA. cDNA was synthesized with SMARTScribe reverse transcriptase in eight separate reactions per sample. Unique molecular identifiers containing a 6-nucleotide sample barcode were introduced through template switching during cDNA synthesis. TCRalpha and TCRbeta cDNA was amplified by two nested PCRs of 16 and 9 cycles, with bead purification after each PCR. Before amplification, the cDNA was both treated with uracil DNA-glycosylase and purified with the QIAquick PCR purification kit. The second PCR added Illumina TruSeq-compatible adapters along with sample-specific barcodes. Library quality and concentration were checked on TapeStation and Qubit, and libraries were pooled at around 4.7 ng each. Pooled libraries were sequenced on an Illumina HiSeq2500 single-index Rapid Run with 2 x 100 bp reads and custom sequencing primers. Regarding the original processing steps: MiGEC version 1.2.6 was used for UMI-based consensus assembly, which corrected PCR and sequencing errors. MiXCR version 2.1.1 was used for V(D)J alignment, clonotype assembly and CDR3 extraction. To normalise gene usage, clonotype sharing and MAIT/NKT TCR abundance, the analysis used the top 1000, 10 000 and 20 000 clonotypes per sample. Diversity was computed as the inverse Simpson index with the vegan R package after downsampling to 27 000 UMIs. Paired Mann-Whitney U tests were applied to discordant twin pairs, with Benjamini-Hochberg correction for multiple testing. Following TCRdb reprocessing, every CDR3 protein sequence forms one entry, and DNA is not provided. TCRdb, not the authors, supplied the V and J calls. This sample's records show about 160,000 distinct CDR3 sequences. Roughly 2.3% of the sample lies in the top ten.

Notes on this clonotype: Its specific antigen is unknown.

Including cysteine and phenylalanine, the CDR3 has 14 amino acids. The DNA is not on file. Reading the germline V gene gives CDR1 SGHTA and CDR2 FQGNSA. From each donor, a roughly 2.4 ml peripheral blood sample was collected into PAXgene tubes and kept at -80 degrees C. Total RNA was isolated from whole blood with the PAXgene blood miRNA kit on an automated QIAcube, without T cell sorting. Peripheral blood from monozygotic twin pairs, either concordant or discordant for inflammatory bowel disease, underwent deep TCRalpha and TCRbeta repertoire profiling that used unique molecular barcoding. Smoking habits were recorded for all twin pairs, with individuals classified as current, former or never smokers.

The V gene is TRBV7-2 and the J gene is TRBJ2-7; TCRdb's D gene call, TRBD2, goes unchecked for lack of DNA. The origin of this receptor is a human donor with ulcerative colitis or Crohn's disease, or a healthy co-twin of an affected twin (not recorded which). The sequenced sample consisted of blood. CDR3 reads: CASSIRAGGGEQYF.